This T cell receptor beta chain is drawn from a study of T-cell memory formation after mild COVID-19. TCRdb processed the 5' RACE reads anew with MiXCR; each CDR3 protein has one entry. The sample has hundreds of thousands of distinct CDR3 sequences; under 20% are singletons. The V and J ends lost 3 bases and 0 bases respectively, with 11 bases between them. CDR1 and CDR2 (germline): SGHVS, FNYEAQ. The CDR3 extends over 15 amino acids. The sequence was obtained from an adult woman who had mild COVID-19 (a few samples of this study predate the infection). Cell type and time point are not known. Specimen: PBMCs or a T cell subset sorted from them (not recorded which). The V and J genes are TRBV7-6 and TRBJ2-5; tentatively, D is TRBD1 (5 bases). This CDR3 reads CASSFRGQYQETQYF. The DNA of the CDR3 is TGTGCCAGCAGCTTTAGGGGCCAGTACCAAGAGACCCAGTACTTC.